The next 8 T cell receptor beta chains were all read from a single sample in a study of Ad26.COV2.S vaccination and SARS-CoV-2 variants. Treatment indicated: 15 to 20 received Ad26.COV2.S at low or high dose, single or two shots; 5 received placebo; per-sample allocation not given. At day 63 after the first vaccine or placebo injection, samples were drawn. TCRdb's copy holds only in-frame clones and misses some; the assay was immunoSEQ multiplex PCR. In the table there are around 400,000 clones, around 90% of which are singletons. Specimen: peripheral blood, collected in a trial of Ad26.COV2.S vaccine versus placebo. The receptors come from a person aged 18 to 65 who received the Ad26.COV2.S COVID-19 vaccine or a placebo.

The chain uses TRBV27 and TRBJ1-1, with 8 bases that match TRBD1. J gave up 4 bases and V 4 bases, and 11 bases lay outside the gene matches. Germline assignment: CDR1 MNHEY and CDR2 SMNVEV (reference sequence). The CDR3 contains 16 residues. This CDR3 reads CASSYDRGPLSTEAFF. The CDR3 DNA reads TGTGCCAGCAGTTACGACAGGGGACCATTATCCACTGAAGCTTTCTTT.

The chain uses TRBV18 and TRBJ2-5, with a weak D call TRBD2 (5 bases). Germline lookup yields CDR1 KGHSH and CDR2 LQKENI. The CDR3 consists of 15 residues. V lost 3 bases and J 1 base, leaving 12 bases between the germline ends. The DNA of the CDR3 is TGTGCCAGCTCACCCGGCGGCGCGGGCCAAGAGACCCAGTACTTC. Translated, it gives CASSPGGAGQETQYF.

V usage is TRBV27 and J usage is TRBJ1-1; TRBD1 matches 9 bases. The CDR3 covers 16 residues. Trimming cost V 5 bases and J 0 bases; bases outside gene matches: 7. Germline-derived CDR1 and CDR2 are MNHEY and SMNVEV (reference sequence). The CDR3 loop is CASSGPTGGMNTEAFF. Here the CDR3 DNA reads TGTGCCAGCAGTGGTCCGACAGGGGGGATGAACACTGAAGCTTTCTTT.

The chain recombines TRBV20-1 with TRBJ2-2, with D hard to call. The ends were cut back, 3 bases at V and 5 bases at J, with 7 bases in the middle. The CDR3 runs 12 residues. Germline V gene data show CDR1 as DFQATT and CDR2 as SNEGSKA (reference sequence). CDR3 nucleotide sequence: TGCAGTGCTAGTGCCCAGACCGGGGAGCTGTTTTTT. It yields the protein CSASAQTGELFF.

The chain employs TRBV20-1 and TRBJ1-2; 11 bases are shared with TRBD1. CDR1 is DFQATT, CDR2 SNEGSKA, per germline (reference sequence). J was trimmed by 7 bases and V by 3 bases; bases with no gene match: 10. CDR3 length: 15 amino acids. CDR3 in DNA: TGCAGTGCTAGTCTGTTCGGGACAGGGGGTGCTGGCTACACCTTC. Translated: CSASLFGTGGAGYTF.

This chain connects TRBV9 to TRBJ2-3; unclear D gene. CDR3 length equals 14 residues. Trimming pared 0 bases from V and 4 bases from J, leaving 9 bases between. CDR1 and CDR2 from the germline V gene are SGDLS and YYNGEE. CDR3 nucleotides: TGTGCCAGCAGCGTAGCCCCTTTAGCAGATACGCAGTATTTT. Translating gives CASSVAPLADTQYF.

The gene calls are TRBV28 and TRBJ1-2, with D possibly TRBD1 on 5 matching bases. The ends were cut back, 3 bases at V and 3 bases at J, with 11 bases in the middle. Germline loops: CDR1 MDHEN, CDR2 SYDVKM. The length of the CDR3 is 14 residues. The CDR3 DNA is TGTGCCAGCAGTTTGGCTCAAGGGGACTATGGCTACACCTTC. Translated, it gives CASSLAQGDYGYTF.

This chain uses TRBV7-9 with TRBJ2-7; TRBD2 matches at 11 bases. The V segment lost 5 bases and the J segment 0 bases; nucleotides outside the gene matches: 15. CDR3 size: 19 residues. Looked up from germline, CDR1 is SEHNR and CDR2 is FQNEAQ (reference sequence). CDR3 residues: CASSPPGGTSGLSSYEQYF. DNA for the CDR3: TGTGCCAGCAGCCCGCCAGGCGGGACTAGCGGTTTAAGCTCCTACGAGCAGTACTTC.